These 5 T cell receptor beta chains share one sample of origin, sequenced in a study of T cell responses to AZD1222 COVID-19 vaccine. Profiling relied on immunoSEQ multiplex PCR, and the TCRdb table lists in-frame clones only, not all of them. Here the sample spans 100,000 to 150,000 clones, around nine tenths being singletons. Sequencing used peripheral blood, obtained on day 0 of AZD1222 vaccination. Receptor source: an adult in good health.

The chain is built from TRBV28 and TRBJ2-3, with TRBD2 identical over 13 bases. The CDR3 is 16 residues long. J lost 2 bases, V lost 6 bases, and 5 bases had no gene match. The germline CDR1 and CDR2 sequences are MDHEN and SYDVKM. Here the CDR3 reads CASSLTSGRATDTQYF. The CDR3 DNA reads TGTGCCAGCAGCCTCACTAGCGGGAGGGCCACAGATACGCAGTATTTT.

CDR3 nucleotide sequence: TGTGCCAGCAGTTTATCACAGGGATACCCCCTTGCCTACGAGCAGTACTTC. Translation: CASSLSQGYPLAYEQYF. J is TRBJ2-7 and V is TRBV28; perhaps TRBD1 as D (6 bases). Trimming cost V 1 base and J 2 bases, with 18 bases left between them. The length of the CDR3 is 17 residues. Germline V gene sequence: CDR1 MDHEN, CDR2 SYDVKM.

The chain combines TRBV2 with TRBJ2-7; the match to TRBD2 covers 11 bases. Germline CDR1 and CDR2: SNHLY and FYNNEI. V dropped 3 bases and J dropped 5; count of bases not matched to a gene: 6. The CDR3 consists of 15 residues. CDR3 sequence reads: CASSDSSGRYHEQYF. The CDR3 nucleotides read TGTGCCAGCAGTGATTCTAGCGGGAGGTACCACGAGCAGTACTTC.

The chain combines TRBV7-8 with TRBJ2-1; the match to TRBD2 covers 9 bases. Germline values: CDR1 SGHVS, CDR2 FQNEAQ. V gave up 5 bases and J gave up 7 bases; unmatched junction bases: 6. The CDR3 covers 14 residues. In DNA, the CDR3 is TGTGCCAGCAGCCGGACTAGCGTCTTGAATGAGCAGTTCTTC. This encodes CASSRTSVLNEQFF.

The rearrangement links TRBV16 to TRBJ2-4; D is uncertain. Germline values: CDR1 KGHSY, CDR2 FQNENV. CDR3 length equals 14 residues. The V gene lost 4 bases and the J gene lost 6 bases, with 13 bases spanning the gap. The CDR3 bases are TGTGCCAGCAGCCGCGGCCAGGTTTCAAACATTCAGTACTTC. Amino acids: CASSRGQVSNIQYF. The whole variable domain, remainder taken from reference TRBV16 and TRBJ2-4, is GEEVAQTPKHLVRGEGQKAKLYCAPIKGHSYVFWYQQVLKNEFKFLISFQNENVFDETGMPKERFSAKCLPNSPCSLEIQATKLEDSAVYFCASSRGQVSNIQYFGAGTRLSVL.